These T cell receptor beta chains were read from a single sample in a study of radiation and T cells in renal cell carcinoma. The protocol was immunoSEQ multiplex PCR, while the TCRdb copy is restricted to in-frame clones and leaves out a portion. The sample contains some 50,000 clones, 80% of which appear only once. Sequenced here: blood, sampled from a patient whose treatment included radiotherapy and nephrectomy. These receptor sequences come from a woman in her 70s with renal cell carcinoma. Each CDR3 is given with its conserved first and last residue. D genes are given only for firm matches. The size entry is marked missing in some rows and otherwise reads once, few, many or a size class.

d_call	v_call	clone_size	j_call	cdr3_nt	cdr3_aa
TRBD1	TRBV7-7	once	TRBJ1-3	TGTGCCAGCAGCCCTGGGACAGGTGGGGGAAACACCATATATTTT	CASSPGTGGGNTIYF
.	TRBV9	few	TRBJ2-5	TGTGCCAGCAGCGTAGCTTGGGGGGCAGAGACCCAGTACTTC	CASSVAWGAETQYF
TRBD1	TRBV7-9	.	TRBJ1-1	TGTGCCAGCAGCTTGGGGACAGTCAACACTGAAGCTTTCTTT	CASSLGTVNTEAFF
TRBD2	TRBV25-1	.	TRBJ2-2	TGTGCCAGCAGTGCCTTAGCGGGAGGGCCGGACGGGGAGCTGTTTTTT	CASSALAGGPDGELFF
TRBD1	TRBV5-4	.	TRBJ1-5	TGTGCCAGCAGCTCGGGGGGACAGGGGAATAATCAGCCCCAGCATTTT	CASSSGGQGNNQPQHF
.	TRBV6-6	.	TRBJ1-5	TGTGCCAGCTCACAGAATAGCAATCAGCCCCAGCATTTT	CASSQNSNQPQHF
TRBD2	TRBV6-6	.	TRBJ2-7	TGTGCCAGCAGCAGAGCGGGAGGTGACGAGCAGTACTTC	CASSRAGGDEQYF
TRBD1	TRBV5-1	.	TRBJ1-2	TGCGCCAGCAGCTTGGAACAGGGGACCTATGGCTACACCTTC	CASSLEQGTYGYTF
.	TRBV4-1	.	TRBJ1-2	TGCGCCAGCAGCCCCGAGGGGCAAAACTATGGCTACACCTTC	CASSPEGQNYGYTF
.	TRBV7-2	.	TRBJ2-3	TGTGCCAGCAGCTCCACCGCGGGGTCTTACACAGATACGCAGTATTTT	CASSSTAGSYTDTQYF
.	TRBV5-5	.	TRBJ2-2	TGTGCCAGCAGCTTGGCGGCAGGGGGGACCGGGGAGCTGTTTTTT	CASSLAAGGTGELFF
.	TRBV5-1	.	TRBJ2-2	TGCGCCAGCAGCTTCTCGGACAGTTCCACCGGGGAGCTGTTTTTT	CASSFSDSSTGELFF
TRBD1	TRBV2	few	TRBJ1-2	TGTGCCAGCAGTGAACAAGACAGGGGAGGGTATGGCTACACCTTC	CASSEQDRGGYGYTF
.	TRBV21-1	.	TRBJ2-5	TGTGCCAGCAGCAAAGGGGGGGGCCAGAACCAAGAGACCCAGTACTTC	CASSKGGGQNQETQYF
TRBD2	TRBV18	.	TRBJ2-7	TGTGCCAGCTCACCCCCAGGACTAGCGGGAAGTACTAGGTACGAGCAGTACTTC	CASSPPGLAGSTRYEQYF
.	TRBV5-4	.	TRBJ2-1	TGTGCCAGCAGCTTGGTTTCTAACAATGAGCAGTTCTTC	CASSLVSNNEQFF
.	TRBV14	.	TRBJ2-7	TGTGCCAGCAGCCCGCTCGGGCAGGGAGTAGCCTACGAGCAGTACTTC	CASSPLGQGVAYEQYF
.	TRBV5-4	.	TRBJ2-7	TGTGCCAGCAGCTTGCCCGGGACGCAGGACGAGCAGTACTTC	CASSLPGTQDEQYF
.	TRBV9	.	TRBJ2-1	TGTGCCAGCAGCGTAGCGGGAGTTCATCCCAATGAGCAGTTCTTC	CASSVAGVHPNEQFF
TRBD1	TRBV15	.	TRBJ2-7	TGTGCCACCAGCATCGACAGGGGGCAAACCGAGCAGTACTTC	CATSIDRGQTEQYF
.	TRBV5-1	once	TRBJ2-3	TGCGCCAGCAGCTTGGTCGGGGGCGGCACAGATACGCAGTATTTT	CASSLVGGGTDTQYF
.	TRBV2	.	TRBJ2-3	TGTGCCAGCAGAGATCGATTGGGCACAGATACGCAGTATTTT	CASRDRLGTDTQYF
.	TRBV19	.	TRBJ1-2	TGTGCCAGTAGTATAGACAGGGACTATGGCTACACCTTC	CASSIDRDYGYTF
.	TRBV9	.	TRBJ2-3	TGTGCCAGCACCCCATCTGGACAGATCACAGATACGCAGTATTTT	CASTPSGQITDTQYF
.	TRBV29-1	.	TRBJ1-1	TGCAGCGTTGAAGGGGGTAGGAGAGACACTGAAGCTTTCTTT	CSVEGGRRDTEAFF
TRBD2	TRBV2	.	TRBJ2-7	TGTGCCAGCAGTGAAGCTCTTTTGACCCTTACTAGCGGGGGCATGAGCTCCTACGAGCAGTACTTC	CASSEALLTLTSGGMSSYEQYF
TRBD1	TRBV5-6	few	TRBJ1-5	TGTGCCAGCAGCTTAGGACCCACGACAGGGGCTGGTCAGCCCCAGCATTTT	CASSLGPTTGAGQPQHF
.	TRBV5-1	few	TRBJ1-2	TGCGCCAGCAGCTTGGTCTCAGGGGAAGGCTACACCTTC	CASSLVSGEGYTF
TRBD1	TRBV2	.	TRBJ2-3	TGTGCCAGCAGAGGGGACAGCCGCACAGATACGCAGTATTTT	CASRGDSRTDTQYF
TRBD1	TRBV30	.	TRBJ2-5	TGTGCCACAGGGGGCTTGGAGACCCAGTACTTC	CATGGLETQYF
TRBD2	TRBV9	few	TRBJ2-2	TGTGCCAGCAGCGTAGGGGGACTAGCGGCAACCGGGGAGCTGTTTTTT	CASSVGGLAATGELFF
.	TRBV4-1	.	TRBJ2-5	TGCGCCAGCAGCCACCCGACTGGAGGGGCTGGAGAGACCCAGTACTTC	CASSHPTGGAGETQYF
TRBD1	TRBV11-1	.	TRBJ1-4	TGTGCCAGCAGCTCCCCAAGAGGGACAGGGGACGGAGGTGAAAAACTGTTTTTT	CASSSPRGTGDGGEKLFF
TRBD2	TRBV4-3	.	TRBJ2-1	TGCGCCAGCAGCCAAGAGGGCCCACTAGCGGGAGGGCCCAATGAGCAGTTCTTC	CASSQEGPLAGGPNEQFF
TRBD2	TRBV25-1	.	TRBJ2-3	TGTGCCAGCAGTGAATATAGGGGACTAAGCACAGATACGCAGTATTTT	CASSEYRGLSTDTQYF
.	TRBV29-1	.	TRBJ2-1	TGCAGCGTTGAAGATCGGGGGACCATTTACAATGAGCAGTTCTTC	CSVEDRGTIYNEQFF
.	TRBV7-2	.	TRBJ2-2	TGTGCCAGCAGCTTCCGGGACCTAGCAAGAGAGCTGTTTTTT	CASSFRDLARELFF
.	TRBV7-2	few	TRBJ2-2	TGTGCCAGCAGCTTAGTCATCGGAGGGACCGGGGAGCTGTTTTTT	CASSLVIGGTGELFF
TRBD1	TRBV5-6	.	TRBJ2-2	TGTGCCAGCAGCTTGGGCGAGGACAGGGTCCTGTTTTTT	CASSLGEDRVLFF
.	TRBV19	.	TRBJ1-1	TGTGCCAGTAGTATAGCAGTCAACACTGAAGCTTTCTTT	CASSIAVNTEAFF
.	TRBV5-6	few	TRBJ2-7	TGTGCCAGCAGTTACCTCGGCGAGCAGTACTTC	CASSYLGEQYF
TRBD1	TRBV19	.	TRBJ1-1	TGTGCCAGTAGTGTAACGTTTTGGACAGGGGACATGAACACTGAAGCTTTCTTT	CASSVTFWTGDMNTEAFF
TRBD1	TRBV5-1	.	TRBJ2-7	TGCGCCAGCTCGGTGTCAGGGGGAACCGACGAGCAGTACTTC	CASSVSGGTDEQYF
.	TRBV27	.	TRBJ2-3	TGTGCCAGCACCCCAGTTACACCCAGCACAGATACGCAGTATTTT	CASTPVTPSTDTQYF
.	TRBV27	.	TRBJ2-1	TGTGCCAGCAGTTTATTTAGCACGAGCTCCTACAATGAGCAGTTCTTC	CASSLFSTSSYNEQFF
.	TRBV5-1	.	TRBJ2-7	TGCGCCAGCAGCTTGGAGTACGAGCAGTACTTC	CASSLEYEQYF
.	TRBV5-1	.	TRBJ1-2	TGCGCCAGCAGCTTGGACAGCTATGGCTACACCTTC	CASSLDSYGYTF
.	TRBV4-1	many	TRBJ1-6	TGCGCCAGCAGCCAAGATGCCAGTTCACCCCTCCACTTT	CASSQDASSPLHF
.	TRBV4-1	.	TRBJ2-7	TGCGCCAGCAGCCAAGATCTCCGCTCCGGACGGTCTGATTTATCCGAGCAGTACTTC	CASSQDLRSGRSDLSEQYF
.	TRBV27	.	TRBJ2-6	TGTGCCAGCAGTTCCCCAAGCTCTGGGGCCAACGTCCTGACTTTC	CASSSPSSGANVLTF
.	TRBV10-3	.	TRBJ2-7	TGTGCCACATTTTCGGCGGCTACCTACGAGCAGTACTTC	CATFSAATYEQYF
TRBD2	TRBV5-1	.	TRBJ2-1	TGCGCCAGCAGCAACGAGCGGGGGCTGCAGAATGAGCAGTTCTTC	CASSNERGLQNEQFF
.	TRBV21-1	.	TRBJ2-5	TGTGCCAGCAGCAAAGAGCGGAGGGAACAAGAGACCCAGTACTTC	CASSKERREQETQYF
TRBD1	TRBV6-5	.	TRBJ1-2	TGTGCCAGTTACTCCAGGGGGAAGGACTATGGCTACACCTTC	CASYSRGKDYGYTF
.	TRBV29-1	.	TRBJ2-7	TGCAGCGTTGAAGGGGACACTTACGAGCAGTACTTC	CSVEGDTYEQYF
.	TRBV18	.	TRBJ1-1	TGTGCCAGCTCACGGGGCACGGGGATGAACACTGAAGCTTTCTTT	CASSRGTGMNTEAFF
.	TRBV2	.	TRBJ2-1	TGTGCCAGCAGTGAAACTTTGGCAGGGTCGTTTAAAGACAATGAGCAGTTCTTC	CASSETLAGSFKDNEQFF